Listed below are T cell receptor beta chains from one sample, sequenced in a study of T-cell reconstitution after alpha-beta-depleted transplantation in children. Each CDR3 protein is one row after TCRdb ran MiXCR on the PCR reads. The table includes roughly 120,000 distinct CDR3 sequences, 10% detected once. This material consisted of PBMCs, taken before TCRalphabeta/CD19-depleted stem cell transplant. All receptors derive from a boy aged 2 to 10 with acute lymphoblastic leukemia, due to receive a stem cell transplant. The CDR3 runs from the conserved cysteine through the conserved F or W.

V gene	J gene	CDR3 protein
TRBV20-1	TRBJ1-3	CSARDDLHRPGNTIYF
TRBV5-1	TRBJ2-4	CASSLIGDPAKNIQYF
TRBV5-1	TRBJ2-1	CASSLAVPLTDEQFF
TRBV5-1	TRBJ2-2	CASSLAGIGELFF
TRBV29-1	TRBJ1-1	CSVRGGGTEAFF
TRBV7-6	TRBJ2-3	CASRRLAGEHTQYF
TRBV7-8	TRBJ1-2	CASSLDRQFGGGYTF
TRBV20-1	TRBJ2-3	CSATPLAGGPRDTQYF
TRBV20-1	TRBJ2-4	CSARAPAAGGGDIQYF
TRBV20-1	TRBJ2-3	CSAPREGTDTQYF
TRBV20-1	TRBJ1-2	CSVPPPRRMGGYTF
TRBV27	TRBJ2-2	CASSGRSMAGDTGELFF
TRBV7-6	TRBJ2-3	CASRRQRTDTQYF
TRBV25-1	TRBJ2-1	CASSVPGQRNEQFF
TRBV6-1	TRBJ2-1	CASSEIPGEQFF
TRBV5-1	TRBJ2-1	CASSWDGNSYNEQFF
TRBV7-6	TRBJ2-7	CASRLWAGEFGSTYEQYF